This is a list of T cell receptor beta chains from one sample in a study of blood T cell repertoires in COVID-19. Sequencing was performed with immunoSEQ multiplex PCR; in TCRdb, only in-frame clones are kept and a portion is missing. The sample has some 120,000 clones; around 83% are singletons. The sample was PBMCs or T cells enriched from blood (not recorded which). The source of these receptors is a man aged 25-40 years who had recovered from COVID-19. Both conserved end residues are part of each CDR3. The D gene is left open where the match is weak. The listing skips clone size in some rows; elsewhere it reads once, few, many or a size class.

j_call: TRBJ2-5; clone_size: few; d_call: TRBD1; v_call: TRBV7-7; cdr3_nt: TGTGCCAGCAGCCGACAGGGTATTGTGACCCAGTACTTC; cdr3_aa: CASSRQGIVTQYF
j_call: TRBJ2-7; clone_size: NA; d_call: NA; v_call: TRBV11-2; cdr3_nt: TGTGCCAGCAGCTTAAGTCAGGGCAGCGAGCAGTACTTC; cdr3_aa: CASSLSQGSEQYF
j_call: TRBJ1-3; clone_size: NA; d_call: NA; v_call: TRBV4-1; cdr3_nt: TGCGCCAGCAGCCCGGGGGACTACTCTGGAAACACCATATATTTT; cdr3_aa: CASSPGDYSGNTIYF
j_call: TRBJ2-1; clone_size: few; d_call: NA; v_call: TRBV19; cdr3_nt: TGTGCCAGTAGTTCTTGGGCCAGGGGCAATGAGCAGTTCTTC; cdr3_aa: CASSSWARGNEQFF
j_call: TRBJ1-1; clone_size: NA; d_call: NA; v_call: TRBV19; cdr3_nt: TGTGCCAGTAGTATTTCCATGAACACTGAAGCTTTCTTT; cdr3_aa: CASSISMNTEAFF
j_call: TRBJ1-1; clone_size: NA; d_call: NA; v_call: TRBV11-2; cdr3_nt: TGTGCCAGCAGCTTGGGAGGGAACACTGAAGCTTTCTTT; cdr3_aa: CASSLGGNTEAFF
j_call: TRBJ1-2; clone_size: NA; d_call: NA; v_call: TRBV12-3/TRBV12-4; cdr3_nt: TGTGCCAGCAGCACCACGGGTTATGGCTACACCTTC; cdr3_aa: CASSTTGYGYTF
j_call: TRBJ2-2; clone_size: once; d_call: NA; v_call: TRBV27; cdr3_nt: TGTGCCAGCAGTCATCCCGGGAGGGAGCTGTTTTTT; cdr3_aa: CASSHPGRELFF
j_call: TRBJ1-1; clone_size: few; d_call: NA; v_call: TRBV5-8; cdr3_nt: TGTGCCAGCAGCCAGCCCGCCAGGGGTACATCTGAAGCTTTCTTT; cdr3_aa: CASSQPARGTSEAFF
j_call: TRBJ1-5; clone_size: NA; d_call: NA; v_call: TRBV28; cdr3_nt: TGTGCCAGCAGCACACCTTCGGAGCTTCCAAATCAGCCCCAGCATTTT; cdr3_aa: CASSTPSELPNQPQHF
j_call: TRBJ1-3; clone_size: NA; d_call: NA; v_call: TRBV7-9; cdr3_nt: TGTGCCAGCAGCTTAAGGCCGGCCGCGGGGGGAAACACCATATATTTT; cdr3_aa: CASSLRPAAGGNTIYF
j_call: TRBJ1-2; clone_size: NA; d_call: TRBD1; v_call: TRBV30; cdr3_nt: TGTGCCTGGAGTGTACAGGAGACAGGGCTCTATGGCTACACCTTC; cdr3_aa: CAWSVQETGLYGYTF
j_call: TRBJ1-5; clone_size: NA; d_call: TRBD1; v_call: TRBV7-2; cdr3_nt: TGTGCCAGCAGCCCCCGGACAGGGACCAATCAGCCCCAGCATTTT; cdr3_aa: CASSPRTGTNQPQHF
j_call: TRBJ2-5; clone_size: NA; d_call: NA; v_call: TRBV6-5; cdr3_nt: TGTGCCAGCAGTTACTCGTGGCAGGGTCAAGAGACCCAGTACTTC; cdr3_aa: CASSYSWQGQETQYF
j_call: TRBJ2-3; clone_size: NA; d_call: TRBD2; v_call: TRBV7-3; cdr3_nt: TGTGCCAGCAGCCTTAGCGGGAGTTCAGATACGCAGTATTTT; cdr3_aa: CASSLSGSSDTQYF
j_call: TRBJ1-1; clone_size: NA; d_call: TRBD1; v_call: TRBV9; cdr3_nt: TGTGCCAGCAGCCCGCCCGGGACAGGTTTGGGAACTGAAGCTTTCTTT; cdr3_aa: CASSPPGTGLGTEAFF
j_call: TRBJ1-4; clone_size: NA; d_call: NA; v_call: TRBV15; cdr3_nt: TGTGCCACCAGCAGAGAGACAGTGAATAATGAAAAACTGTTTTTT; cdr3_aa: CATSRETVNNEKLFF
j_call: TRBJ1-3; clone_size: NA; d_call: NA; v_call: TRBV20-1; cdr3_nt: TGCAGTGCTAGTCCTCCGGCCGGCGGCACCATATATTTT; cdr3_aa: CSASPPAGGTIYF
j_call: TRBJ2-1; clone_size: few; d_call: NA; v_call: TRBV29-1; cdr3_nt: TGCAGCGCCGGCGACGGGTTTACGTTCTTC; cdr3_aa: CSAGDGFTFF
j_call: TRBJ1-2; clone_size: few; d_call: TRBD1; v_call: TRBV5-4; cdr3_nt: TGTGCCAGCAGCGCTGGGGACAGATCAAACTATGGCTACACCTTC; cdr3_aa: CASSAGDRSNYGYTF
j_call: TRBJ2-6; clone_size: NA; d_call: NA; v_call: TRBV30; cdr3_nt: TGTGCCTGGGACAGGGAGGGAAATGTTGCCAACGTCCTGACTTTC; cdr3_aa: CAWDREGNVANVLTF
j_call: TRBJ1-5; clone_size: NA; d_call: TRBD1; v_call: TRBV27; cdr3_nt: TGTGCCAGCAGAAAGGGGGCTCTTGGCAATCAGCCCCAGCATTTT; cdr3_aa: CASRKGALGNQPQHF
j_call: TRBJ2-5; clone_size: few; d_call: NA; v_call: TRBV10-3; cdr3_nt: TGTGCCATCAGCCCCGTGACAGGAGAGACCCAGTACTTC; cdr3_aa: CAISPVTGETQYF
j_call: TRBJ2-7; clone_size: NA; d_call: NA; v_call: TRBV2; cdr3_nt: TGTGCCAGCAGTGCTAGCAGCACCTACGAGCAGTACTTC; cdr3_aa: CASSASSTYEQYF
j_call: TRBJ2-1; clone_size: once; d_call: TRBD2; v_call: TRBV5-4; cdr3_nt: TGTGCCAGCAGTGATGGGTGGACTAGCGGGTCGAATGAGCAGTTCTTC; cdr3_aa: CASSDGWTSGSNEQFF
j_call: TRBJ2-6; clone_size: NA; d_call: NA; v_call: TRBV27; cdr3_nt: TGTGCCAGCAGTTTCTTTAGCGGCTCTGGGGCCAACGTCCTGACTTTC; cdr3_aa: CASSFFSGSGANVLTF
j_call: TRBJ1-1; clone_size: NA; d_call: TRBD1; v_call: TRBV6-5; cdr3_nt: TGTGCCAGCAGCTCTGACAGGGGTATCACTGAAGCTTTCTTT; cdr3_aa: CASSSDRGITEAFF
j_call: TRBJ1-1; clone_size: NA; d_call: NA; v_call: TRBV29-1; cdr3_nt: TGCAGCGTTGGTTGGGGCTTAACTGAAGCTTTCTTT; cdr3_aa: CSVGWGLTEAFF
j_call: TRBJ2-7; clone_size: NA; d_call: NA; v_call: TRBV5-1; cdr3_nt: TGCGCCAGCAGCTCTAGCTACGAGCAGTACTTC; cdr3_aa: CASSSSYEQYF
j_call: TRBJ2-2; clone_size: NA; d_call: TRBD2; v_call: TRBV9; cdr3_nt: TGTGCCAGCAGCGTATCCGCGGGGGAACTCACCGGGGAGCTGTTTTTT; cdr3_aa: CASSVSAGELTGELFF
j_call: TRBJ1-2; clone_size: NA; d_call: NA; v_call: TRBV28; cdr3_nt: TGTGCCAGCAGTTTAGGGCAGGGGTCGGGAGGCTACACCTTC; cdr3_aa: CASSLGQGSGGYTF
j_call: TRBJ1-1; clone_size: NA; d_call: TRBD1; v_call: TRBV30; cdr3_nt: TGTGCCTGGAGGCCTTATGACAGGGGATTAACTGAAGCTTTCTTT; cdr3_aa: CAWRPYDRGLTEAFF
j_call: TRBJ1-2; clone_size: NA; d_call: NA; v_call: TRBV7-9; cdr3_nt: TGTGCCAGCAGCTTAGCGGCAGGGCCTACCGAAAACTATGGCTACACCTTC; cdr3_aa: CASSLAAGPTENYGYTF
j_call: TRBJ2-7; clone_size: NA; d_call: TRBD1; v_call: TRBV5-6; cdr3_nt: TGTGCCAGCATCCGGACAGGGCACTCCTACGAGCAGTACTTC; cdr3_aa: CASIRTGHSYEQYF
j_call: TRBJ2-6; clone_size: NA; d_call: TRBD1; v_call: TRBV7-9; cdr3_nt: TGTGCCAGCAGCTTAGAAGTCGGACAGGGCTTCGGGGCCAACGTCCTGACTTTC; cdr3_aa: CASSLEVGQGFGANVLTF
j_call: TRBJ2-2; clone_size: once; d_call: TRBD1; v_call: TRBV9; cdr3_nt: TGTGCCAGCAGCTCGATTCCGGACAGGGTCACCGGGGAGCTGTTTTTT; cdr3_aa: CASSSIPDRVTGELFF
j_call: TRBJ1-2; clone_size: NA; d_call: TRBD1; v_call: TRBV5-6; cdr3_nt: TGTGCCAGCAGCCCGGGACAGCCTTTGAGGGGCTACACCTTC; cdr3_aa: CASSPGQPLRGYTF
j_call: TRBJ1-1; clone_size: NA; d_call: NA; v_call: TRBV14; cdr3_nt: TGTGCCAGCAGCCAAGGTAGGACAGAAGCTTTCTTT; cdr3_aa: CASSQGRTEAFF
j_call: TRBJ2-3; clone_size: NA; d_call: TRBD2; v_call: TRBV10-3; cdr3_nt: TGTGCCATCAGTGAGGAACTAGCGGGGACGACAGATACGCAGTATTTT; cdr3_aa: CAISEELAGTTDTQYF
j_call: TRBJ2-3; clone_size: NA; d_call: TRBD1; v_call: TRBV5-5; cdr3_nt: TGTGCCAGCAGCGGACAGGCTGGGATCACAGATACGCAGTATTTT; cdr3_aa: CASSGQAGITDTQYF
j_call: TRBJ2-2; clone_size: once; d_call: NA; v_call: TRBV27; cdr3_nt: TGTGCCAGCAGTTACCAGGGTGCCGGGGAGCTGTTTTTT; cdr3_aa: CASSYQGAGELFF
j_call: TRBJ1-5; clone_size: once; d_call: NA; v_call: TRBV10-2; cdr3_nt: TGCGCCAGCAGTGAGTCGTCCCAGGTTCAGCCCCAGCATTTT; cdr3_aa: CASSESSQVQPQHF
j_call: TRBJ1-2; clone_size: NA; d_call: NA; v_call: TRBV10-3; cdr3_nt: TGTGCCATCAAGCCCGGGACAAACTATGGCTACACCTTC; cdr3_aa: CAIKPGTNYGYTF
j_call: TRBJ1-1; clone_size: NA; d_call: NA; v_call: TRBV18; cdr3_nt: TGTGCCAGCTCACCCCAGACCCGGCAGGGCACTGAAGCTTTCTTT; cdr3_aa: CASSPQTRQGTEAFF
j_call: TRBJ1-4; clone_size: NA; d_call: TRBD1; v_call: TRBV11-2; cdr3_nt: TGTGCCAGCAGCCCGACAGGGGTTCAGAACGAAAAACTGTTTTTT; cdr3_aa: CASSPTGVQNEKLFF
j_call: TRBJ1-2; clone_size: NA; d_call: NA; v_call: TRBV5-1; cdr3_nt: TGCGCCAGCAGCTTGTCTCCGGGTACTAACTATGGCTACACCTTC; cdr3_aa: CASSLSPGTNYGYTF